The 24 T cell receptor beta chains below all came from one sample that was sequenced in a study of shared clonotypes between healthy human individuals. Assay used: immunoSEQ multiplex PCR; TCRdb lists only in-frame clones, some missing. There are 2 million to 2.5 million clones in the sample; 95% occur only once, and about 0.13% lies in the top ten. Sequencing input: naive CD4+ T cells sorted from blood. Subset specified: CD45RA+ positively selected. The source is a man between 18 and 29 years old in good health.

The chain uses TRBV18 and TRBJ1-1; D is ambiguous. From germline, CDR1 is KGHSH and CDR2 LQKENI. The CDR3 length is 14 residues. Trimming cost V 1 base and J 0 bases, with 6 bases left between them. The CDR3 DNA is TGTGCCAGCTCACCACTCAGTTTGAACACTGAAGCTTTCTTT. It yields the protein CASSPLSLNTEAFF. The entire variable domain, with the rest obtained from reference TRBV18 and TRBJ1-1, is as follows: NAGVMQNPRHLVRRRGQEARLRCSPMKGHSHVYWYRQLPEEGLKFMVYLQKENIIDESGMPKERFSAEFPKEGPSILRIQQVVRGDSAAYFCASSPLSLNTEAFFGQGTRLTVV.

This clone occurred once. The chain is built from TRBV5-1 and TRBJ2-1; 10 nucleotides line up with TRBD1. This CDR3 is built from 16 residues. Losses at the gene ends were 0 bases for V and 4 bases for J; bases not matched to a gene: 4. CDR1 is SGHRS, CDR2 YFSETQ, per germline. The CDR3, as DNA: TGCGCCAGCAGCTTGGGGGACAGGGGCTATTACAATGAGCAGTTCTTC. As protein: CASSLGDRGYYNEQFF.

The genes are TRBV10-3 and TRBJ2-1; D unclear. Looked up from germline, CDR1 is ENHRY and CDR2 is SYGVKD. The V gene lost 5 bases and the J gene lost 5 bases, with 4 bases spanning the gap. CDR3 length: 11 residues. CDR3 DNA sequence: TGTGCCATCAGTATCGACAATGAGCAGTTCTTC. It encodes CAISIDNEQFF.

This clone was seen only a few times. V and J are TRBV2 and TRBJ1-2, with 8 bases aligning to TRBD1. From germline, CDR1 is SNHLY and CDR2 FYNNEI. CDR3 length: 15 residues. V lost 0 bases and J lost 7; bases outside the gene matches: 7. CDR3 nucleotide sequence: TGTGCCAGCAGTGAAGCGCGGACAGGGATTAGTGGCTACACCTTC. It specifies CASSEARTGISGYTF.

J is TRBJ1-6 and V is TRBV19; no firm D call. The V and J ends lost 5 bases and 2 bases respectively, with 7 bases between them. The CDR3 extends over 14 amino acids. CDR1 is LNHDA, CDR2 SQIVND, per germline (reference sequence). The CDR3 region has the DNA TGTGCCAGTAGTGAGGGTACCTATAATTCACCCCTCCACTTT. Translation: CASSEGTYNSPLHF. Complete variable domain (other parts from reference TRBV19 and TRBJ1-6): DGGITQSPKYLFRKEGQNVTLSCEQNLNHDAMYWYRQDPGQGLRLIYYSQIVNDFQKGDIAEGYSVSREKKESFPLTVTSAQKNPTAFYLCASSEGTYNSPLHFGNGTRLTVT.

V is TRBV7-2 and J is TRBJ1-2, with 8 bases identical to TRBD1. CDR1 is SGHTA and CDR2 is FQGNSA in the germline V gene. CDR3 length equals 15 residues. V lost 4 bases to trimming and J lost 4 bases; unmatched junction nucleotides: 8. CDR3 amino acids: CASSSTQTGAYGYTF. The CDR3 DNA is TGTGCCAGCAGCTCCACCCAGACAGGGGCCTATGGCTACACCTTC.

The gene calls are TRBV29-1 and TRBJ1-1; TRBD1 aligns across 8 bases. The CDR3 totals 17 residues. With 6 bases clipped from V and 1 base from J, the junction kept 16 bases outside the gene matches. CDR1 is SQVTM, CDR2 ANQGSEA, per germline. This CDR3 is CSVLSSPSGGPNTEAFF. The CDR3 nucleotides read TGCAGCGTCCTGTCCTCCCCTTCAGGGGGCCCGAACACTGAAGCTTTCTTT. The full variable domain, rest sourced from reference TRBV29-1 and TRBJ1-1, is SAVISQKPSRDICQRGTSLTIQCQVDSQVTMMFWYRQQPGQSLTLIATANQGSEATYESGFVIDKFPISRPNLTFSTLTVSNMSPEDSSIYLCSVLSSPSGGPNTEAFFGQGTRLTVV.

The chain joins TRBV10-3 to TRBJ1-2; 10 positions agree with TRBD1. The CDR3 runs to 14 residues. Per the germline V gene, CDR1 is ENHRY and CDR2 is SYGVKD. V shed 3 bases and J 5 bases; nucleotides not matched to a gene: 3. CDR3 protein: CAISEGTGEYGYTF. In DNA, the CDR3 is TGTGCCATCAGTGAAGGGACAGGGGAGTATGGCTACACCTTC.

The chain employs TRBV9 and TRBJ1-1; D is perhaps TRBD1 (6 bases). The CDR3 sequence is 15 residues long. V was trimmed by 0 bases and J by 4 bases, leaving 13 bases between them. Germline loops: CDR1 SGDLS, CDR2 YYNGEE. Here the CDR3 DNA reads TGTGCCAGCAGCGTAGACCTTACAGGGACCACTGAAGCTTTCTTT. As protein: CASSVDLTGTTEAFF.

A word on this clone: The junction and the germline gene differ at one end; a read error may be behind it. This chain uses TRBV7-7 with TRBJ1-4; the match to TRBD1 covers 9 bases. The germline V gene has CDR1 SSHAT and CDR2 FNYEAQ (reference sequence). The CDR3 has 15 amino acids. CDR3 nucleotide sequence: TGTGCTAGCAGCGAAGGACAGGGGCCGGATGAAAAACTGTTTTTT. Translating it yields CASSEGQGPDEKLFF.

Only one count was recorded for this clone. This sequence joins TRBV15 and TRBJ2-7, with D unclear. Trimming removed 5 bases at V and 2 bases at J, with 13 bases between. Germline-derived CDR1 and CDR2 are LNHNV and YYDKDF (reference sequence). The CDR3 extends over 14 amino acids. The CDR3 here is CATSAPGRTYEQYF. The CDR3 region has the DNA TGTGCCACCAGCGCCCCCGGGCGAACCTACGAGCAGTACTTC.

The chain uses TRBV5-1 and TRBJ2-3, with 13 bases lining up with TRBD2. The V gene end was trimmed by 3 bases and the J gene end by 2 bases; junction bases not matched to a gene: 6. Per germline, CDR1 SGHRS and CDR2 YFSETQ. The CDR3 has 17 residues. In nucleotides, the CDR3 is TGCGCCAGCAGCTCGGGGACTAGCGGGACGTACACAGATACGCAGTATTTT. Its protein is CASSSGTSGTYTDTQYF.

The chain links TRBV5-1 to TRBJ2-5; 9 bases are shared with TRBD2. Germline V lookup: CDR1 SGHRS, CDR2 YFSETQ. The CDR3 spans 15 residues. Trimming at V came to 7 bases and at J to 5 bases, leaving 12 bases not matched to a gene. CDR3 sequence: CASVLSGTSRETQYF. Here the CDR3 DNA reads TGCGCCAGCGTCTTATCCGGGACTAGCAGGGAGACCCAGTACTTC.

This clone was counted a single time. The chain carries TRBV28 and TRBJ1-3, with 7 nucleotides matching TRBD1. The CDR3 extends over 17 amino acids. Trimming took 4 bases from V and 1 from J; bases not matched to a gene: 10. The V gene's germline CDR1 is MDHEN and CDR2 SYDVKM. The CDR3 region is CASSSQHRGGSGNTIYF. CDR3 nucleotides: TGTGCCAGCAGTTCCCAGCACAGGGGAGGTTCTGGAAACACCATATATTTT.

V usage is TRBV5-1 and J usage is TRBJ1-1; D remains unclear. Trimming shortened V by 4 bases and J by 3 bases, and 10 bases separated the two germline ends. The CDR3 has 13 residues. Germline V gene lookup returns CDR1 SGHRS and CDR2 YFSETQ. The DNA for the CDR3 is TGCGCCAGCAGCAGATCGGGAGACACTGAAGCTTTCTTT. It specifies CASSRSGDTEAFF. Based on the CDR3 plus reference TRBV5-1 and TRBJ1-1, the full variable domain is KAGVTQTPRYLIKTRGQQVTLSCSPISGHRSVSWYQQTPGQGLQFLFEYFSETQRNKGNFPGRFSGRQFSNSRSEMNVSTLELGDSALYLCASSRSGDTEAFFGQGTRLTVV.

The chain combines TRBV30 with TRBJ2-7, with D tentatively TRBD1 (6 bases). The germline V and J ends were trimmed by 2 bases and 4 bases, with 9 bases remaining between them. CDR3 length equals 12 residues. Per the germline V gene, CDR1 is GTSNPN and CDR2 is SVGIG (reference sequence). CDR3 DNA: TGTGCCTGGAGTATACAGGGTTACGAGCAGTACTTC. This translates into CAWSIQGYEQYF.

This clone was counted a few times. The rearrangement joins TRBV5-1 to TRBJ2-7; D call uncertain. The CDR3 runs to 14 residues. Per the germline V gene, CDR1 is SGHRS and CDR2 is YFSETQ. Trimming stripped 1 base from V and 0 bases from J, with 8 bases between. CDR3 in DNA: TGCGCCAGCAGCTTGTCGGCAGACTCCTACGAGCAGTACTTC. Translating gives CASSLSADSYEQYF.

The chain links TRBV6-4 to TRBJ2-7; 13 bases are shared with TRBD2. Per the germline V gene, CDR1 is MRHNA and CDR2 is SNTAGT. The CDR3 extends over 22 amino acids. V lost 0 bases, J lost 0 bases, and 17 bases stayed unmatched. For the CDR3, the DNA is TGTGCCAGCAGTGACTCTCCGGGACTAGCGGGGCCACCCGGGGATAGCTCCTACGAGCAGTACTTC. This gives the protein CASSDSPGLAGPPGDSSYEQYF.

This chain's CDR3 is CASSVVDSLHEQYF. CDR3 nucleotide sequence: TGTGCCAGCAGTGTTGTGGATTCTTTACACGAGCAGTACTTC. This chain joins TRBV2 and TRBJ2-7; no definite D call. The V gene lost 4 bases and the J gene lost 5 bases, with 15 bases spanning the gap. CDR1 is SNHLY and CDR2 is FYNNEI in the germline V gene. CDR3 length: 14 residues.

The rearrangement joins TRBV28 to TRBJ2-6; the D gene is possibly TRBD1 (5 bases). This CDR3 comprises 13 residues. The ends were cut back, 7 bases at V and 2 bases at J, with 6 bases in the middle. Per the germline V gene, CDR1 is MDHEN and CDR2 is SYDVKM. The CDR3 DNA reads as TGTGCCAGCACAGGGACTGGGGCCAACGTCCTGACTTTC. Protein sequence: CASTGTGANVLTF.

This chain connects TRBV5-4 to TRBJ2-7; 8 bases match TRBD2. V shed 4 bases and J 2 bases; nucleotides not matched to a gene: 8. CDR1 is SGHNT and CDR2 is YYREEE in the germline V gene (reference sequence). This CDR3 comprises 15 residues. CDR3: CASSPTSVGTYEQYF. DNA of the CDR3: TGTGCCAGCAGCCCGACTAGCGTAGGGACCTACGAGCAGTACTTC.

This chain links TRBV27 with TRBJ2-1; D gene ambiguous. The ends were cut back, 2 bases at V and 2 bases at J, with 10 bases in the middle. This CDR3 is 15 amino acids long. Germline V gene sequence: CDR1 MNHEY, CDR2 SMNVEV (reference sequence). The CDR3 reads CASSLTLGTYNEQFF. In DNA, the CDR3 is TGTGCCAGCAGTTTAACTTTGGGGACCTACAATGAGCAGTTCTTC.

The chain carries TRBV6-1 and TRBJ2-5, with D possibly TRBD1 on 6 matching bases. Germline-derived CDR1 and CDR2 are MNHNS and SASEGT. This CDR3 comprises 14 residues. V lost 7 bases to trimming and J lost 4 bases, with 16 bases between them. The CDR3 bases are TGTGCCAGCATGTGGGGGCAGGTCGGAGAGACCCAGTACTTC. Translation gives CASMWGQVGETQYF.

The chain recombines TRBV5-4 with TRBJ2-1, with TRBD1 as a possible D gene (6 bases). The length of the CDR3 is 14 residues. Trimming took off 8 bases at V and 6 bases at J, with 18 bases between the two ends. Germline CDR1 is SGHNT and CDR2 is YYREEE (reference sequence). In nucleotides, the CDR3 is TGTGCCAGTCGAAGAGGGGGAGATGGCAATGAGCAGTTCTTC. It yields the protein CASRRGGDGNEQFF. Complete variable domain (other parts from reference TRBV5-4 and TRBJ2-1): ETGVTQSPTHLIKTRGQQVTLRCSSQSGHNTVSWYQQALGQGPQFIFQYYREEENGRGNFPPRFSGLQFPNYSSELNVNALELDDSALYLCASRRGGDGNEQFFGPGTRLTVL.